One sample yielded the 30 T cell receptor beta chains listed below, sequenced in a study of blood T cell repertoires in COVID-19. Sequencing used immunoSEQ multiplex PCR; TCRdb keeps in-frame clones, though not all of them. Altogether 200,000 to 250,000 clones are present, about 86% being singletons, with the ten largest covering 10%. Sequencing was performed on peripheral blood. The source is a woman between 45 and 65 years old with COVID-19, enrolled during active disease.

For this clone: Germline and junction disagree at one end, which may indicate a read error. The gene calls are TRBV15 and TRBJ2-3; 8 bases line up with TRBD2. The CDR3 length is 13 residues. Germline CDR1 LNHNV, CDR2 YYDKDF (reference sequence). CDR3 nucleotides: TGCGCCACCAGCACGGGGGGGTTTGATCAGCAGTATTTT. It is translated as CATSTGGFDQQYF.

Ten or more counts support this clone. The genes are TRBV19 and TRBJ1-1; possibly TRBD1 for D (5 bases). Trimming left V 4 bases short and J 1 base short, with 13 bases between. This CDR3 has 15 residues. Germline V gene sequence: CDR1 LNHDA, CDR2 SQIVND (reference sequence). The chain's CDR3 is CASSTASGENTEAFF. The CDR3 DNA follows: TGTGCCAGTAGTACGGCATCGGGGGAGAACACTGAAGCTTTCTTT.

The chain links TRBV5-5 to TRBJ2-6; D is unresolved. Germline V gene lookup returns CDR1 SGHKS and CDR2 YYEKEE (reference sequence). CDR3 size: 19 residues. V gave up 4 bases and J gave up 0 bases, with 20 bases separating them. The CDR3 sequence: CASSDYGSQFFSGANVLTF. The CDR3 coding sequence is TGTGCCAGCAGCGATTACGGGTCCCAATTTTTCTCTGGGGCCAACGTCCTGACTTTC.

The gene calls are TRBV18 and TRBJ1-6; D remains unclear. This CDR3 has 12 amino acids. Trimming left V 6 bases short and J 5 bases short, with 5 bases between. From germline, CDR1 is KGHSH and CDR2 LQKENI. CDR3 nucleotide sequence: TGTGCCAGCTCCCGGGATAATTCACCCCTCCACTTT. It translates to CASSRDNSPLHF. Full variable domain (rest looked up from reference TRBV18 and TRBJ1-6): NAGVMQNPRHLVRRRGQEARLRCSPMKGHSHVYWYRQLPEEGLKFMVYLQKENIIDESGMPKERFSAEFPKEGPSILRIQQVVRGDSAAYFCASSRDNSPLHFGNGTRLTVT.

The genes are TRBV4-1 and TRBJ1-2; 7 bases are a match to TRBD1. CDR1 is MGHRA, CDR2 YSYEKL, per germline. V gave up 9 bases and J gave up 4 bases; unmatched junction bases: 8. The CDR3 spans 13 residues. CDR3 region: CASQGEPTYGYTF. CDR3 nucleotides: TGCGCCAGTCAGGGGGAACCCACCTATGGCTACACCTTC.

The chain employs TRBV5-4 and TRBJ1-1; a weak D match, TRBD1 (5 bases). This CDR3 region has 12 residues. Germline CDR1 and CDR2: SGHNT and YYREEE (reference sequence). Trimming left V 4 bases short and J 11 bases short, with 15 bases between. CDR3 protein: CASSHDRGSAFF. The CDR3 bases are TGTGCCAGCAGCCACGACAGAGGATCGGCTTTCTTT. Full variable domain (rest looked up from reference TRBV5-4 and TRBJ1-1): ETGVTQSPTHLIKTRGQQVTLRCSSQSGHNTVSWYQQALGQGPQFIFQYYREEENGRGNFPPRFSGLQFPNYSSELNVNALELDDSALYLCASSHDRGSAFFGQGTRLTVV.

The V and J genes are TRBV4-1 and TRBJ2-7; 9 positions match TRBD1. CDR1 MGHRA and CDR2 YSYEKL come from the germline V gene. The CDR3 extends over 14 amino acids. Trimming took 4 bases from V and 3 from J; bases not matched to a gene: 4. The CDR3 nucleotides are TGCGCCAGCAGCCTCGGGACAGGGAACTACGAGCAGTACGTC. Encoded protein: CASSLGTGNYEQYV.

The chain employs TRBV20-1 and TRBJ2-4, with D perhaps matching TRBD1 (5 bases). In germline, CDR1 is DFQATT, CDR2 SNEGSKA (reference sequence). This CDR3 has 11 residues. V shed 7 bases and J shed 3 bases, with 7 bases lying between them. CDR3 protein: CSGTNKNIQYF. CDR3 nucleotide sequence: TGCAGTGGGACAAACAAAAACATTCAGTACTTC.

The chain is built from TRBV9 and TRBJ2-3; D possibly corresponds to TRBD1 (7 bases). This CDR3 has 14 residues. The germline V gene encodes CDR1 SGDLS and CDR2 YYNGEE. Trimming shortened V by 4 bases and J by 4 bases, and 13 bases separated the two germline ends. CDR3 coding DNA: TGTGCCAGCAGCAGAGGAGGGGGCCCAGATACGCAGTATTTT. It is translated as CASSRGGGPDTQYF.

This clone was found once. J is TRBJ2-3 and V is TRBV7-2; no definite D call. The V gene's germline CDR1 is SGHTA and CDR2 FQGNSA. Trimming stripped 5 bases from V and 1 base from J, with 7 bases between. The CDR3 runs 13 residues. Here the CDR3 reads CASSGLGTDTQYF. CDR3 nucleotide sequence: TGTGCCAGCAGCGGGCTCGGCACAGATACGCAGTATTTT.

The genes are TRBV30 and TRBJ2-3; a weak D match, TRBD2 (7 bases). Germline values: CDR1 GTSNPN, CDR2 SVGIG (reference sequence). The CDR3 sequence is 15 residues long. V was clipped by 0 bases and J by 5 bases, with 15 bases between them. The CDR3 nucleotides are TGTGCCTGGAGTGTAGGCGGGGGCATGGAAGATACGCAGTATTTT. Encoded protein: CAWSVGGGMEDTQYF. The full variable domain, completed using reference TRBV30 and TRBJ2-3, is SQTIHQWPATLVQPVGSPLSLECTVEGTSNPNLYWYRQAAGRGLQLLFYSVGIGQISSEVPQNLSASRPQDRQFILSSKKLLLSDSGFYLCAWSVGGGMEDTQYFGPGTRLTVL.

This chain uses TRBV28 with TRBJ2-3, with 10 positions matching TRBD1. Trimming removed 3 bases from V and 4 bases from J; junction bases left unmatched: 4. The CDR3 runs to 15 residues. Looked up from germline, CDR1 is MDHEN and CDR2 is SYDVKM. CDR3 amino acids: CASSFGDRGPDTQYF. The CDR3, as DNA: TGTGCCAGCAGTTTTGGGGACAGGGGCCCAGATACGCAGTATTTT.

This clone was counted only a few times. This chain joins TRBV24-1 and TRBJ1-5; weak D call: TRBD1 (6 bases). The germline V and J ends were trimmed by 9 bases and 2 bases, with 13 bases remaining between them. This CDR3 comprises 14 residues. The germline CDR1 and CDR2 sequences are KGHDR and SFDVKD. CDR3 in DNA: TGTGCCACCGGAGAGGCAGGGGGCAATCAGCCCCAGCATTTT. This translates into CATGEAGGNQPQHF.

The CDR3 nucleotides are TGTGCCAGTCACACCTATCAGGGGAGCAATCAGCCCCAGCATTTT. Residues: CASHTYQGSNQPQHF. This chain uses TRBV19 with TRBJ1-5; tentatively, D is TRBD1 (6 bases). The CDR3 contains 15 residues. The V gene lost 8 bases and the J gene lost 1 base, with 15 bases spanning the gap. CDR1 LNHDA and CDR2 SQIVND come from the germline V gene (reference sequence).

The DNA of the CDR3 is TGTGCCAGCAGCCGGGAACTACAAGTAGGGACTGAAGCTTTCTTT. Amino acid sequence: CASSRELQVGTEAFF. The chain recombines TRBV27 with TRBJ1-1; no reliable D call. CDR3 length: 15 amino acids. The V gene's germline CDR1 is MNHEY and CDR2 SMNVEV (reference sequence). V was pared by 6 bases and J by 5 bases, with 19 bases between.

The V and J genes are TRBV12-3 or TRBV12-4 and TRBJ2-1, with D maybe TRBD1 (6 bases). The length of the CDR3 is 13 residues. Between the trimmed V and J ends, which lost 6 bases and 6 bases, there was a span of 12 bases. The chain's CDR3 is CASSTQGSNEQFF. DNA of the CDR3: TGTGCCAGCAGCACTCAGGGGAGCAATGAGCAGTTCTTC.

The chain uses TRBV2 and TRBJ2-1; TRBD2 might be the D (5 bases). Germline V lookup: CDR1 SNHLY, CDR2 FYNNEI. With 2 bases removed from V and 7 bases from J, the gap between germline ends came to 12 bases. The CDR3 is made up of 14 amino acids. CDR3: CASSELAGRNEQFF. The DNA of the CDR3 is TGTGCCAGCAGTGAACTAGCCGGAAGGAATGAGCAGTTCTTC.

The V call is TRBV9, the J call TRBJ2-3, with 8 bases lining up with TRBD2. Germline loops: CDR1 SGDLS, CDR2 YYNGEE. The CDR3 covers 16 residues. After removal of 4 bases from V and 2 bases from J, the junction contained 9 bases not matched to a gene. The CDR3 region is CASSFRAGEITDTQYF. For the CDR3, the DNA is TGTGCCAGCAGCTTTCGAGCGGGGGAAATCACAGATACGCAGTATTTT.

The chain recombines TRBV6-1 with TRBJ2-7; no firm D call. V lost 0 bases and J lost 2, with 8 bases in between. Germline CDR1 is MNHNS and CDR2 is SASEGT. The CDR3 is made up of 14 amino acids. CDR3 sequence: CASSEAFSPYEQYV. As DNA, the CDR3 is TGTGCCAGCAGTGAAGCGTTTAGCCCCTACGAGCAGTACGTC.

The rearrangement joins TRBV27 to TRBJ2-5, with 7 bases lining up with TRBD2. CDR1 and CDR2 (germline): MNHEY, SMNVEV (reference sequence). The CDR3 is 13 residues long. The junction had 8 bases not matched to a gene; V was cut back by 8 bases and J by 5 bases. As DNA, the CDR3 is TGTGCCAGCCAGCTGGCCGGGGGGGAGACCCAGTACTTC. This translates into CASQLAGGETQYF.

The genes are TRBV11-2 and TRBJ1-6, with D possibly TRBD1 on 5 matching bases. The germline CDR1 and CDR2 sequences are SGHAT and FQNNGV. Trimming shortened V by 1 base and J by 0 bases, and 10 bases separated the two germline ends. This CDR3 has 17 amino acids. CDR3 nucleotides: TGTGCCAGCAGCTTAGGTCGGGACTACTCCTATAATTCACCCCTCCACTTT. Residues: CASSLGRDYSYNSPLHF.

The chain carries TRBV11-2 and TRBJ2-7; tentatively, D is TRBD2 (5 bases). Germline CDR1 SGHAT, CDR2 FQNNGV. V gave up 0 bases and J gave up 2 bases, with 14 bases separating them. This CDR3 spans 16 amino acids. The CDR3 is CASSLEGVGRTYEQYV. The CDR3 DNA reads as TGTGCCAGCAGCTTAGAAGGAGTTGGGAGAACCTACGAGCAGTACGTC.

The chain is built from TRBV19 and TRBJ1-4; D is perhaps TRBD1 (5 bases). Germline loops: CDR1 LNHDA, CDR2 SQIVND (reference sequence). Trimming took 8 bases from V and 0 from J, leaving 13 bases between them. The CDR3 extends over 15 amino acids. CDR3 nucleotides: TGTGCCAGTCGCCCGGGGGGGACAACTAATGAAAAACTGTTTTTT. Translation: CASRPGGTTNEKLFF. The entire variable domain, with the rest obtained from reference TRBV19 and TRBJ1-4, is as follows: DGGITQSPKYLFRKEGQNVTLSCEQNLNHDAMYWYRQDPGQGLRLIYYSQIVNDFQKGDIAEGYSVSREKKESFPLTVTSAQKNPTAFYLCASRPGGTTNEKLFFGSGTQLSVL.

The chain employs TRBV19 and TRBJ1-6; D gene uncertain. The CDR3 contains 16 residues. Germline V gene sequence: CDR1 LNHDA, CDR2 SQIVND (reference sequence). V dropped 2 bases and J dropped 0 bases, with 8 bases sitting between them. The CDR3 coding sequence is TGTGCCAGTAGTATAACATCGGGCTCCTATAATTCACCCCTCCACTTT. As protein: CASSITSGSYNSPLHF.

The chain has TRBV28 and TRBJ1-6, with 9 nucleotides matching TRBD1. The CDR3 length is 18 residues. In germline, CDR1 is MDHEN, CDR2 SYDVKM. With V trimmed by 7 bases and J by 0 bases, 10 bases remained unmatched. The CDR3 reads CASTPGQGKSSYNSPLHF. CDR3 DNA: TGTGCCAGCACCCCGGGACAGGGTAAAAGCTCCTATAATTCACCCCTCCACTTT. The full variable domain, its missing parts supplied by reference TRBV28 and TRBJ1-6, is DVKVTQSSRYLVKRTGEKVFLECVQDMDHENMFWYRQDPGLGLRLIYFSYDVKMKEKGDIPEGYSVSREKKERFSLILESASTNQTSMYLCASTPGQGKSSYNSPLHFGNGTRLTVT.

Regarding this clone: Its ends do not fully match the called genes, so a read error is possible. The V gene is TRBV7-3, the J gene TRBJ1-1; 7 bases match TRBD1. The germline CDR1 and CDR2 sequences are SGHTA and FQGTGA. The CDR3 totals 14 residues. This CDR3 is CASSSGGRNAEAFF. The CDR3 DNA follows: TGTGCCAGCAGCTCAGGGGGTCGGAACGCTGAAGCTTTCTTT.

The chain recombines TRBV18 with TRBJ1-1; no clear D gene. The CDR3 is 16 amino acids. CDR1 is KGHSH and CDR2 is LQKENI in the germline V gene. Trimming stripped 1 base from V and 8 bases from J, with 20 bases between. The CDR3 loop is CASSPLSRSTFEEAFF. The DNA of the CDR3 is TGTGCCAGCTCACCACTATCCAGGTCTACCTTTGAGGAAGCTTTCTTT.

The rearrangement links TRBV15 to TRBJ1-1; D uncertain. This CDR3 comprises 14 residues. Trimming stripped 6 bases from V and 1 base from J, with 12 bases between. CDR1 is LNHNV and CDR2 is YYDKDF in the germline V gene (reference sequence). CDR3: CATRSRQTNTEAFF. The CDR3, as DNA: TGTGCCACCAGGAGCAGGCAGACGAACACTGAAGCTTTCTTT. The whole variable domain, remainder taken from reference TRBV15 and TRBJ1-1, is DAMVIQNPRYQVTQFGKPVTLSCSQTLNHNVMYWYQQKSSQAPKLLFHYYDKDFNNEADTPDNFQSRRPNTSFCFLDIRSPGLGDTAMYLCATRSRQTNTEAFFGQGTRLTVV.

This clone was seen a handful of times. V usage is TRBV28 and J usage is TRBJ2-5; 7 positions match TRBD1. In germline, CDR1 is MDHEN, CDR2 SYDVKM. The CDR3 is 14 amino acids. V was pared by 5 bases and J by 4 bases, with 7 bases of the junction left unmatched. The CDR3 nucleotides read TGTGCCAGCAGTCCTCGACAGGGCAGAGAGACCCAGTACTTC. Encoded protein: CASSPRQGRETQYF.

This chain uses TRBV11-2 with TRBJ1-2; 7 bases line up with TRBD1. Germline-derived CDR1 and CDR2 are SGHAT and FQNNGV. The CDR3 consists of 14 residues. The trim removed 5 bases at V and 4 bases at J, leaving 7 bases unmatched. CDR3 sequence (DNA): TGTGCCAGCAGCCTCGGGGACAGCCCCTATGGCTACACCTTC. Translation: CASSLGDSPYGYTF.